This T cell receptor beta chain was sequenced for a study of cytomegalovirus exposure and HLA in healthy donors. About the research overall: Earlier work reported some 110 million unique TCR beta sequences from 150 million to 200 million T cells. Study-wide points: Highly shared sequence variants in one cluster were likely a sequencing artifact. For cytomegalovirus status, the classifier reportedly gave diagnoses with high specificity and sensitivity. Most TCR sequences showed up rarely, but some public TCRs showed up in many donors.

The PCR made use of 60 Vbeta and 13 Jbeta primers. Here immunoSEQ multiplex PCR was the method, and the copy in TCRdb shows in-frame clones only, minus some. The sample consists of 90,000 to 100,000 clones, roughly four fifths of them appearing once. Only a few counts were recorded for this clone. Its matching antigen is unknown. Germline assignment: CDR1 LGHNA and CDR2 YNFKEQ. The CDR3 length is 16 residues. Trimming cost V 4 bases and J 1 base, with 16 bases left between them. The origin of this receptor is a female donor in good health and CMV-seronegative. The sample taken for sequencing was PBMCs. The chain employs TRBV4-2 and TRBJ1-1; D perhaps matches TRBD1 (6 bases). CDR3: CASSRSGGRGNTEAFF. The CDR3 coding sequence is TGTGCCAGCAGCCGGTCGGGGGGCAGGGGGAACACTGAAGCTTTCTTT.